This T cell receptor (beta chain) was documented in a study of Graves' ophthalmopathy and Graves' hyperthyroidism. Overall study findings and caveats: The blood repertoire also included most expanded thyroid clonotypes above 0.001 frequency.

Patients were excluded if they had other autoimmune diseases or uncontrolled infections, and likewise if pregnancy or lactation applied. CDR3 size: 14 residues. Germline V gene sequence: CDR1 LGHDT, CDR2 YNNKEL (reference sequence). Trimming cost V 1 base and J 14 bases; bases outside gene matches: 6. This clonotype was seen ten or more times. The antigen is unknown. Amplifying from RNA transcripts, the study obtained TCR beta CDR3 regions. HTBI-primed first-round RT-PCR preceded second-round multiplex PCR. TCRdb re-called the multiplex PCR reads with MiXCR, one entry per CDR3 protein. Among 57,000 or so distinct CDR3 sequences, roughly 46% were seen once, and the ten largest hold roughly 4.3%.

The TCR comes from an adult woman with Graves' ophthalmopathy. V is TRBV3-1 and J is TRBJ2-6; 9 bases fit TRBD1. The sequencing input was peripheral blood. In DNA, the CDR3 is TGTGCCAGCAGCCAAGCCGGGACAGGGACCCTCCTGACTTTC. Protein product: CASSQAGTGTLLTF.